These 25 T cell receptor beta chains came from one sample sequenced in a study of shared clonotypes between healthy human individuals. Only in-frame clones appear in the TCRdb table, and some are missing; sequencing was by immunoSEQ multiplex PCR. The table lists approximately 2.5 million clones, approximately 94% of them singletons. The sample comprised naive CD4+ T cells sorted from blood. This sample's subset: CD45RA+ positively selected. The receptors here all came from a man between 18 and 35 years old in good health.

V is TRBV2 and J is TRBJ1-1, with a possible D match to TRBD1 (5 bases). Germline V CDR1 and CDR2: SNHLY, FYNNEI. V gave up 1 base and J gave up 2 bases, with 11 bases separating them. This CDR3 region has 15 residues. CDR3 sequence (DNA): TGTGCCAGCAGTGAAGAGCAGGGATCTAACACTGAAGCTTTCTTT. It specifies CASSEEQGSNTEAFF.

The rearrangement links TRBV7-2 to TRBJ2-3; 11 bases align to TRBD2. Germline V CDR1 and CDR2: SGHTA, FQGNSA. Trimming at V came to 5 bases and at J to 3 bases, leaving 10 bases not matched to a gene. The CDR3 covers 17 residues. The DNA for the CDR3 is TGTGCCAGCAGCCCCGCCTGGGCTAGCGGGGGGACAGATACGCAGTATTTT. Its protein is CASSPAWASGGTDTQYF.

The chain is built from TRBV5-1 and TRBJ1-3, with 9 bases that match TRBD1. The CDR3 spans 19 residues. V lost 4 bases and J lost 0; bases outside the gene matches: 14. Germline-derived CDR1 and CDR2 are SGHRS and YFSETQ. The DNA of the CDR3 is TGCGCCAGCAGCCCCTCCTTCTACTTGGACAGGGGCTCTGGAAACACCATATATTTT. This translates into CASSPSFYLDRGSGNTIYF. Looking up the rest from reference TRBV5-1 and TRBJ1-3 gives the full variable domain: KAGVTQTPRYLIKTRGQQVTLSCSPISGHRSVSWYQQTPGQGLQFLFEYFSETQRNKGNFPGRFSGRQFSNSRSEMNVSTLELGDSALYLCASSPSFYLDRGSGNTIYFGEGSWLTVV.

In DNA, the CDR3 is TGTGCCAGCAGCCATCCCGTGGCAGGGCCCAACTACGAGCAGTACTTC. Translating gives CASSHPVAGPNYEQYF. The chain carries TRBV14 and TRBJ2-7; D is possibly TRBD1 (5 bases). CDR1 SGHDN and CDR2 FVKESK come from the germline V gene. The CDR3 consists of 16 residues. Between the trimmed V and J ends, which lost 3 bases and 3 bases, there was a span of 18 bases.

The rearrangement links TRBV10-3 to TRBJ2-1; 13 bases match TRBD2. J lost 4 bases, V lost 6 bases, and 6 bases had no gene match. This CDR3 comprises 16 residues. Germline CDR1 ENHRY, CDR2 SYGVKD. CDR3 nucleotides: TGTGCCATCAGGCAAGGGACTAGCGGGGTTTACAATGAGCAGTTCTTC. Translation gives CAIRQGTSGVYNEQFF.

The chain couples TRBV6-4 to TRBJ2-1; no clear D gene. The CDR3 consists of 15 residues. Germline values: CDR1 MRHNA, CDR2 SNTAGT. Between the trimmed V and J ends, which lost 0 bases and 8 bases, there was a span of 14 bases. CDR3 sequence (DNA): TGTGCCAGCAGTGACTCATGGTTTTCTGGCGATGAGCAGTTCTTC. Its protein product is CASSDSWFSGDEQFF.

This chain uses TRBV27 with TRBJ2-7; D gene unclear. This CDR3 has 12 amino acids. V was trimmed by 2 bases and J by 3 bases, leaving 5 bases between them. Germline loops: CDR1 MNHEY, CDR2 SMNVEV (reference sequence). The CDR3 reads CASSLRLYEQYF. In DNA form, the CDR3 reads TGTGCCAGCAGTTTAAGGCTCTACGAGCAGTACTTC.

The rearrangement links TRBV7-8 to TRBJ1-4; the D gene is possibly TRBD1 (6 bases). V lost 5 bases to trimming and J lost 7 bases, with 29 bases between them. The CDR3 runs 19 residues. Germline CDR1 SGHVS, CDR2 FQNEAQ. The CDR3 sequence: CASSALLRGVRGIREKLFF. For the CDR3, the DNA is TGTGCCAGCAGCGCACTTTTGAGGGGAGTGAGGGGGATTCGTGAAAAACTGTTTTTT.

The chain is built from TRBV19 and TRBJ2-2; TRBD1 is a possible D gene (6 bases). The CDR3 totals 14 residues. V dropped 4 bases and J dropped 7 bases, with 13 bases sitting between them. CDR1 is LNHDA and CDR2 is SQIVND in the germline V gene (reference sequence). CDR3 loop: CASSNRELSGELFF. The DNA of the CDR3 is TGTGCCAGTAGTAACAGGGAATTGAGCGGGGAGCTGTTTTTT.

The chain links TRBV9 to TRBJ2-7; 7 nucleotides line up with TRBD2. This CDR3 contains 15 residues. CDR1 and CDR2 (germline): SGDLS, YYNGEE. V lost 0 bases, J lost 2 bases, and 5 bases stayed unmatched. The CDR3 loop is CASSVGASGTYEQYF. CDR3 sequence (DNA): TGTGCCAGCAGCGTAGGGGCTAGCGGAACCTACGAGCAGTACTTC.

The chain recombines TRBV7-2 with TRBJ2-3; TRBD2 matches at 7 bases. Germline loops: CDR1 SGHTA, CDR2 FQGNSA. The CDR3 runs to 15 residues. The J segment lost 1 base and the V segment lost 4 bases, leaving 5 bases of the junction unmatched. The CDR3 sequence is CASSWGGRGTDTQYF. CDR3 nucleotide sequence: TGTGCCAGCAGCTGGGGGGGTCGGGGCACAGATACGCAGTATTTT.

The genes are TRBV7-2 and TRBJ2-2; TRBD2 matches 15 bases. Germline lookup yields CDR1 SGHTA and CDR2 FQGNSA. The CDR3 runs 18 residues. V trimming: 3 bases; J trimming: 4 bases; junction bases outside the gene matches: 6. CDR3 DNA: TGTGCCAGCAGCTTCGGACTAGCGGGAGGGCCGGCCACCGGGGAGCTGTTTTTT. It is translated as CASSFGLAGGPATGELFF.

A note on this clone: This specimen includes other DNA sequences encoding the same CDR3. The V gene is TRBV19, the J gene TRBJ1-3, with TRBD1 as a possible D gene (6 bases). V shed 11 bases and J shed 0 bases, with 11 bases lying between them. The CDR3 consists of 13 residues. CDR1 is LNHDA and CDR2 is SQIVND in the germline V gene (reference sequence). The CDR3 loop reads CASRTASGNTIYF. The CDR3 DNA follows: TGTGCCTCCAGGACAGCCTCTGGAAACACCATATATTTT.

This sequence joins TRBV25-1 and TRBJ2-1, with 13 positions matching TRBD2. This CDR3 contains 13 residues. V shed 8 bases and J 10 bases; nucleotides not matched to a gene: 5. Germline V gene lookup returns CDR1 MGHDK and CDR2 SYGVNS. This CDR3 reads CASRTSGGREQFF. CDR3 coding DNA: TGTGCCAGCCGGACTAGCGGGGGACGGGAGCAGTTCTTC.

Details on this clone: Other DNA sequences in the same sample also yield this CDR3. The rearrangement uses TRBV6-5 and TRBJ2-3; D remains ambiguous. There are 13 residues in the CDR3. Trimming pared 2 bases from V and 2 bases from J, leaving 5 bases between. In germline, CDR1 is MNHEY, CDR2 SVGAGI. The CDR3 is CASSYDHTDTQYF. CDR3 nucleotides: TGTGCCAGCAGTTACGACCACACAGATACGCAGTATTTT.

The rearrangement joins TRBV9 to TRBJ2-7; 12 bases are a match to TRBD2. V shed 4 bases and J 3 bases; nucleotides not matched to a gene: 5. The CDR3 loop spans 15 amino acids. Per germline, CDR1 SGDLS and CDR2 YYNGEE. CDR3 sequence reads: CASSPQGLAGYEQYF. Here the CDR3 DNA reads TGTGCCAGCAGCCCCCAGGGACTAGCGGGCTACGAGCAGTACTTC.

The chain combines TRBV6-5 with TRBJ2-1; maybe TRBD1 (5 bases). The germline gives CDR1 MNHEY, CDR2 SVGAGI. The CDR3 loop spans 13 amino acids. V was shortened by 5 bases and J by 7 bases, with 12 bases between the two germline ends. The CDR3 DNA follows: TGTGCCAGCAGTAAGCAGGGTGGGAATGAGCAGTTCTTC. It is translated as CASSKQGGNEQFF.

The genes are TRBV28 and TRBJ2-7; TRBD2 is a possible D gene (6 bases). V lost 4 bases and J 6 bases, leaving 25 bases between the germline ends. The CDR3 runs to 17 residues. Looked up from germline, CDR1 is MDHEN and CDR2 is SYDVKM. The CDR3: CASSSPSPQRVWGEQYF. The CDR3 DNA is TGTGCCAGCAGTTCTCCATCCCCCCAGCGGGTGTGGGGCGAGCAGTACTTC.

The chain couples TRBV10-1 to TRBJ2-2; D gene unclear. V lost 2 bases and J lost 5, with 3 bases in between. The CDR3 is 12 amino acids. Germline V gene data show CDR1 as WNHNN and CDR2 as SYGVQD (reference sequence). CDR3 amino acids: CASSEHTGELFF. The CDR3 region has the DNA TGCGCCAGCAGTGAGCATACCGGGGAGCTGTTTTTT.

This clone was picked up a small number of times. CDR3 coding DNA: TGTGCCAGCAGCTTAGGGGCAGGGGCTAACGAGCAGTACTTC. This sequence encodes CASSLGAGANEQYF. The rearrangement uses TRBV7-9 and TRBJ2-7; the D gene is possibly TRBD1 (6 bases). The ends were cut back, 1 base at V and 5 bases at J, with 12 bases in the middle. This CDR3 comprises 14 residues. Germline assignment: CDR1 SEHNR and CDR2 FQNEAQ (reference sequence). Full variable domain (rest looked up from reference TRBV7-9 and TRBJ2-7): DTGVSQNPRHKITKRGQNVTFRCDPISEHNRLYWYRQTLGQGPEFLTYFQNEAQLEKSRLLSDRFSAERPKGSFSTLEIQRTEQGDSAMYLCASSLGAGANEQYFGPGTRLTVT.

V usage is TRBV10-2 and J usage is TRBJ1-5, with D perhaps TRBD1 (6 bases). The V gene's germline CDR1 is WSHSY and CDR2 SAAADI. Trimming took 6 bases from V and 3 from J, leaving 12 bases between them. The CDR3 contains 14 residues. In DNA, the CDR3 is TGCGCCAGCAGCGGGACATCTCTCAATCAGCCCCAGCATTTT. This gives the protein CASSGTSLNQPQHF.

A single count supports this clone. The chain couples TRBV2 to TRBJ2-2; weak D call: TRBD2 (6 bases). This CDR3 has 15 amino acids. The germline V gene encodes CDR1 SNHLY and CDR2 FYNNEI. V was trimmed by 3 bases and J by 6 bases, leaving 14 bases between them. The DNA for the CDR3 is TGTGCCAGCAGTGAGTTTAGCGGAGGGTCCGGGGAGCTGTTTTTT. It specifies CASSEFSGGSGELFF. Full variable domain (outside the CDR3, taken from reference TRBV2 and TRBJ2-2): EPEVTQTPSHQVTQMGQEVILRCVPISNHLYFYWYRQILGQKVEFLVSFYNNEISEKSEIFDDQFSVERPDGSNFTLKIRSTKLEDSAMYFCASSEFSGGSGELFFGEGSRLTVL.

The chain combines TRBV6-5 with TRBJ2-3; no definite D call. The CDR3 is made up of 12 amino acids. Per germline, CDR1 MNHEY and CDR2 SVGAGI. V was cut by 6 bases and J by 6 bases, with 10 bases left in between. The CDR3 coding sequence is TGTGCCAGCAGCGACTGGAAGGATACGCAGTATTTT. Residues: CASSDWKDTQYF.

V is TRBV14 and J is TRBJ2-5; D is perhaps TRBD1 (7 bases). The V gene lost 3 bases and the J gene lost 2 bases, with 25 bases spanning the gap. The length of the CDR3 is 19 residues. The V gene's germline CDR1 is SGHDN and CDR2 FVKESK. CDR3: CASSHTGERRGSIQETQYF. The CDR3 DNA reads TGTGCCAGCAGCCACACAGGGGAGCGGCGGGGATCGATACAAGAGACCCAGTACTTC. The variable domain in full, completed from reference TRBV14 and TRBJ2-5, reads EAGVTQFPSHSVIEKGQTVTLRCDPISGHDNLYWYRRVMGKEIKFLLHFVKESKQDESGMPNNRFLAERTGGTYSTLKVQPAELEDSGVYFCASSHTGERRGSIQETQYFGPGTRLLVL.

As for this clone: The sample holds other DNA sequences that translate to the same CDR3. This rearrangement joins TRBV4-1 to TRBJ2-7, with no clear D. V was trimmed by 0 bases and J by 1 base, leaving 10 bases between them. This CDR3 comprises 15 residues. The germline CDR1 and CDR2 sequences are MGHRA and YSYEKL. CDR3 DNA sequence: TGCGCCAGCAGCCAAGATCGACATCCGTCCTACGAGCAGTACTTC. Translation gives CASSQDRHPSYEQYF.